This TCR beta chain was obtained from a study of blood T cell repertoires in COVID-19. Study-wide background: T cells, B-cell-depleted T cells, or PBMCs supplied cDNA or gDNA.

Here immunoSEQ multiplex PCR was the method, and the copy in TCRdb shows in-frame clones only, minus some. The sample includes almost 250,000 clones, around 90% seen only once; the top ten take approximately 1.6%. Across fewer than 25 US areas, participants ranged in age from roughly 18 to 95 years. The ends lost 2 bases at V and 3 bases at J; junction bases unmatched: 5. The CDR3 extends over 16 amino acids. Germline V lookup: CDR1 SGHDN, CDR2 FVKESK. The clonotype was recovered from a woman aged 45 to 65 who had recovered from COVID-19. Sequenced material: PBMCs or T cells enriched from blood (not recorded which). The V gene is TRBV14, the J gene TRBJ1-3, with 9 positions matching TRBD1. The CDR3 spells CASSQIQGAFGNTIYF. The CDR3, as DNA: TGTGCCAGCAGCCAAATACAGGGGGCCTTTGGAAACACCATATATTTT.